Listed here are 24 T cell receptor beta chains from one sample, sequenced in a study of OX40 agonist ivuxolimab in advanced cancers. Clones were sequenced by immunoSEQ multiplex PCR, and TCRdb holds only the in-frame ones, with some missing. The table records some 49,000 clones, roughly 79% of them present only once. Specimen: CD4+ or CD8+ T cells sorted from blood, collected in a trial of the OX40 agonist ivuxolimab. The receptors derive from an adult with an advanced solid tumor such as melanoma, head and neck, liver or kidney cancer.

This clone was found once. The rearrangement uses TRBV25-1 and TRBJ1-5, with TRBD1 as a possible D gene (6 bases). With 3 bases removed from V and 7 bases from J, the gap between germline ends came to 13 bases. Germline V CDR1 and CDR2: MGHDK, SYGVNS. CDR3 size: 14 residues. DNA for the CDR3: TGTGCCAGCAGTGATCCAGGGGCCGGCCAGCCCCAGCATTTT. Residues: CASSDPGAGQPQHF.

The chain employs TRBV6-5 and TRBJ2-7, with D possibly matching TRBD1 (5 bases). Trimming removed 0 bases from V and 3 bases from J, with 12 bases in between. CDR1 is MNHEY, CDR2 SVGAGI, per germline. This CDR3 comprises 15 residues. This chain's CDR3 is CASSYSIAQGYEQYF. The CDR3, as DNA: TGTGCCAGCAGTTACTCGATCGCTCAGGGCTACGAGCAGTACTTC.

The chain uses TRBV2 and TRBJ1-2; 7 bases line up with TRBD1. CDR1 is SNHLY and CDR2 is FYNNEI in the germline V gene. V shed 6 bases and J 4 bases; nucleotides not matched to a gene: 5. This CDR3 comprises 13 residues. CDR3 nucleotides: TGTGCCAGCAGGGAACAGGGGCGCTATGGCTACACCTTC. Its protein product is CASREQGRYGYTF. The full variable domain, completed using reference TRBV2 and TRBJ1-2, is EPEVTQTPSHQVTQMGQEVILRCVPISNHLYFYWYRQILGQKVEFLVSFYNNEISEKSEIFDDQFSVERPDGSNFTLKIRSTKLEDSAMYFCASREQGRYGYTFGSGTRLTVV.

This clone was detected only once. The CDR3 reads CASSVAGGPETQYF. DNA for the CDR3: TGTGCCAGCAGCGTAGCGGGAGGGCCAGAGACCCAGTACTTC. The V and J genes are TRBV9 and TRBJ2-5, with TRBD2 matching 8 bases. With V trimmed by 0 bases and J by 4 bases, 2 bases remained unmatched. Germline CDR1 SGDLS, CDR2 YYNGEE. The CDR3 has 14 residues.

The chain uses TRBV18 and TRBJ2-1; possible D gene TRBD2, 6 bases. The germline V gene encodes CDR1 KGHSH and CDR2 LQKENI. V was clipped by 1 base and J by 1 base, with 14 bases between them. This CDR3 has 17 residues. The CDR3: CASSPLSSAGSYNEQFF. The CDR3 bases are TGTGCCAGCTCACCACTCTCCTCAGCGGGTTCCTACAATGAGCAGTTCTTC.

This clone turned up a few times. The J gene is TRBJ1-1, the V gene TRBV11-2, with D possibly matching TRBD1 (6 bases). The length of the CDR3 is 16 residues. Looked up from germline, CDR1 is SGHAT and CDR2 is FQNNGV. Trimming took 5 bases from V and 10 from J, leaving 26 bases between them. The CDR3 sequence is CASSHIRRQDRKGAFF. Written as DNA, the CDR3 is TGTGCCAGCAGCCACATACGACGACAGGACCGAAAGGGAGCTTTCTTT.

The chain uses TRBV6-5 and TRBJ1-1; no definite D call. Per the germline V gene, CDR1 is MNHEY and CDR2 is SVGAGI. V was shortened by 6 bases and J by 1 base, with 12 bases between the two germline ends. This CDR3 region has 14 residues. The CDR3 sequence: CASREKSWNTEAFF. For the CDR3, the DNA is TGTGCCAGCAGAGAGAAAAGCTGGAACACTGAAGCTTTCTTT.

The chain carries TRBV4-1 and TRBJ2-7; D call uncertain. The V end was cut by 1 base, the J end by 3 bases, with 10 bases between. Germline CDR1 MGHRA, CDR2 YSYEKL. This CDR3 spans 14 amino acids. As DNA, the CDR3 is TGCGCCAGCAGCCAAGCAGAATTAGGCTACGAGCAGTACTTC. It translates to CASSQAELGYEQYF.

The chain couples TRBV10-1 to TRBJ2-7; TRBD2 aligns across 16 bases. In germline, CDR1 is WNHNN, CDR2 SYGVQD (reference sequence). CDR3 length: 17 amino acids. The V and J ends lost 5 bases and 5 bases, in that order; junction bases with no gene match: 9. CDR3 sequence reads: CASSWGTSGRANDEQYF. The CDR3 nucleotides read TGCGCCAGCAGTTGGGGGACTAGCGGGAGGGCCAACGACGAGCAGTACTTC.

The genes are TRBV5-1 and TRBJ2-1, with a possible D match to TRBD2 (6 bases). Deletions cut 4 bases from V and 7 bases from J, with 12 bases between. Looked up from germline, CDR1 is SGHRS and CDR2 is YFSETQ. The CDR3 has 13 residues. The CDR3 nucleotides read TGCGCCAGCAGCCTGGAGGGCCGTAATGAGCAGTTCTTC. It encodes CASSLEGRNEQFF. The full variable domain, its missing parts supplied by reference TRBV5-1 and TRBJ2-1, is KAGVTQTPRYLIKTRGQQVTLSCSPISGHRSVSWYQQTPGQGLQFLFEYFSETQRNKGNFPGRFSGRQFSNSRSEMNVSTLELGDSALYLCASSLEGRNEQFFGPGTRLTVL.

The rearrangement uses TRBV10-2 and TRBJ2-2; no firm D call. The CDR3 covers 14 residues. Germline lookup yields CDR1 WSHSY and CDR2 SAAADI. V was cut by 6 bases and J by 2 bases, with 10 bases left in between. The CDR3 loop reads CASRLNYNTGELFF. As DNA, the CDR3 is TGCGCCAGCAGGCTCAACTACAACACCGGGGAGCTGTTTTTT.

This rearrangement joins TRBV5-4 to TRBJ2-3; D remains ambiguous. The CDR3 is 16 residues long. Trimming left V 4 bases short and J 0 bases short, with 15 bases between. CDR1 is SGHNT, CDR2 YYREEE, per germline (reference sequence). Written as DNA, the CDR3 is TGTGCCAGCAGCCCGGGTTTGGCGCCTAGCACAGATACGCAGTATTTT. It specifies CASSPGLAPSTDTQYF.

The CDR3 loop reads CASMDPGLAGYEQYF. The CDR3, as DNA: TGTGCCAGCATGGACCCGGGACTAGCGGGTTACGAGCAGTACTTC. The chain couples TRBV6-5 to TRBJ2-7, with 12 nucleotides matching TRBD2. Germline trimming cut 7 bases from V and 4 bases from J; bases unmatched to any gene: 8. This CDR3 region has 15 residues. Germline assignment: CDR1 MNHEY and CDR2 SVGAGI.

The chain is built from TRBV6-5 and TRBJ2-7, with no clear D. The V gene's germline CDR1 is MNHEY and CDR2 SVGAGI. Trimming removed 4 bases at V and 6 bases at J, with 13 bases between. The CDR3 has 13 residues. CDR3 in amino acids: CASSSLLPIEQYF. The CDR3 DNA reads as TGTGCCAGCAGTTCCCTACTACCTATCGAGCAGTACTTC.

The V and J genes are TRBV30 and TRBJ2-7, with D unclear. The CDR3 consists of 14 residues. The germline V gene encodes CDR1 GTSNPN and CDR2 SVGIG (reference sequence). With 2 bases removed from V and 0 bases from J, the gap between germline ends came to 11 bases. CDR3 sequence reads: CAWSPPGNSYEQYF. The CDR3 DNA reads TGTGCCTGGAGTCCCCCGGGCAACTCCTACGAGCAGTACTTC.

V and J are TRBV9 and TRBJ2-1; D gene ambiguous. The CDR3 sequence is 16 residues long. V was trimmed by 0 bases and J by 0 bases, leaving 10 bases between them. Germline assignment: CDR1 SGDLS and CDR2 YYNGEE. The CDR3 region has the DNA TGTGCCAGCAGCGTAGACGTCGGAAGCTCCTACAATGAGCAGTTCTTC. Amino acids: CASSVDVGSSYNEQFF. The entire variable domain, with the rest obtained from reference TRBV9 and TRBJ2-1, is as follows: DSGVTQTPKHLITATGQRVTLRCSPRSGDLSVYWYQQSLDQGLQFLIQYYNGEERAKGNILERFSAQQFPDLHSELNLSSLELGDSALYFCASSVDVGSSYNEQFFGPGTRLTVL.

This chain connects TRBV2 to TRBJ2-2; D uncertain. The CDR3 runs 15 residues. The V end was cut by 7 bases, the J end by 2 bases, with 14 bases between. Looked up from germline, CDR1 is SNHLY and CDR2 is FYNNEI. The CDR3 protein is CASTSGSFNTGELFF. DNA for the CDR3: TGTGCCAGCACGTCTGGAAGTTTTAACACCGGGGAGCTGTTTTTT.

To note about this clone: A much more abundant neighbour one base away suggests this may be a read error. This chain connects TRBV5-1 to TRBJ1-2, with D perhaps TRBD1 (6 bases). The germline V gene has CDR1 SGHRS and CDR2 YFSETQ. The CDR3 contains 14 residues. Trimming cost V 1 base and J 8 bases, with 15 bases left between them. The CDR3 is CASSLNEGGGGYTF. CDR3 DNA sequence: TGCGCCAGCAGCTTGAACGAGGGGGGCGGCGGCTACACCTTC.

The chain uses TRBV6-1 and TRBJ1-5; a weak D match, TRBD1 (5 bases). In germline, CDR1 is MNHNS, CDR2 SASEGT. The V gene lost 11 bases and the J gene lost 2 bases, with 13 bases spanning the gap. CDR3 length equals 13 residues. The CDR3 protein is CASWTGGNQPQHF. The DNA for the CDR3 is TGTGCCTCCTGGACGGGGGGCAATCAGCCCCAGCATTTT.

This clone showed up just once. This chain links TRBV9 with TRBJ1-2; tentative D call: TRBD1 (6 bases). CDR1 SGDLS and CDR2 YYNGEE come from the germline V gene. V lost 3 bases and J lost 8, with 23 bases in between. The CDR3 length is 16 residues. The CDR3 DNA follows: TGTGCCAGCAGCGAGTCCTCACCGGCTGGAGGGGGGGGCTACACCTTC. This translates into CASSESSPAGGGGYTF.

V and J are TRBV5-1 and TRBJ2-7, with TRBD1 identical over 9 bases. Germline CDR1 SGHRS, CDR2 YFSETQ. This CDR3 is built from 15 residues. Losses at the gene ends were 4 bases for V and 5 bases for J; bases not matched to a gene: 10. The CDR3 nucleotides read TGCGCCAGCAGCAGGAACAGGGGGCGAGGCGACGAGCAGTACTTC. Protein sequence: CASSRNRGRGDEQYF.

The chain carries TRBV5-4 and TRBJ2-1; 9 bases agree with TRBD2. CDR3 length: 19 amino acids. Germline trimming cut 3 bases from V and 4 bases from J; bases unmatched to any gene: 17. The germline CDR1 and CDR2 sequences are SGHNT and YYREEE (reference sequence). CDR3 DNA sequence: TGTGCCAGCAGCTCTCCCTCTTCTAGCGGGAAAGGGCCATACAATGAGCAGTTCTTC. This translates into CASSSPSSSGKGPYNEQFF.

The chain joins TRBV5-1 to TRBJ1-5; D is uncertain. V was clipped by 0 bases and J by 1 base, with 11 bases between them. This CDR3 spans 16 amino acids. CDR1 and CDR2 from the germline V gene are SGHRS and YFSETQ. CDR3 in DNA: TGCGCCAGCAGCTTGGGTTGGCCAGGCAGCAATCAGCCCCAGCATTTT. Its translation: CASSLGWPGSNQPQHF.

This clone was observed a handful of times. This chain joins TRBV19 and TRBJ1-1; perhaps TRBD1 as D (6 bases). Germline loops: CDR1 LNHDA, CDR2 SQIVND (reference sequence). Between the trimmed V and J ends, which lost 8 bases and 5 bases, there was a span of 15 bases. The CDR3 loop spans 13 amino acids. CDR3 nucleotide sequence: TGTGCCAGTGGGCTGGACAGAGGAACTGAAGCTTTCTTT. Translating gives CASGLDRGTEAFF. The full variable domain, completed using reference TRBV19 and TRBJ1-1, is DGGITQSPKYLFRKEGQNVTLSCEQNLNHDAMYWYRQDPGQGLRLIYYSQIVNDFQKGDIAEGYSVSREKKESFPLTVTSAQKNPTAFYLCASGLDRGTEAFFGQGTRLTVV.